The sequence of this TCR beta chain was determined in a study of T cell responses to AZD1222 COVID-19 vaccine. Overall study results and limits: All repertoire sampling was performed exclusively after the peak T cell response. Only a handful of AZD1222 recipients, about six in all, had baseline seropositivity.

J was trimmed by 1 base and V by 6 bases; bases with no gene match: 8. This CDR3 is built from 15 residues. From germline, CDR1 is SGHTA and CDR2 FQGNSA. Note on this clone: The antigen remains unidentified.

This table comes from immunoSEQ multiplex PCR, and its TCRdb copy is limited to in-frame clones, with some not included. The sample contains about 150,000 clones, more than 75% of which appear only once. This TCR was sampled from an adult in good health. The specimen comprised peripheral blood, sampled on day 0 of AZD1222 vaccination. V usage is TRBV7-2 and J usage is TRBJ2-5; 7 nucleotides agree with TRBD1. The CDR3 protein is CASSRGAGGQETQYF. The CDR3 DNA is TGTGCCAGCAGTCGTGGGGCAGGGGGCCAAGAGACCCAGTACTTC.